One sample yielded the 28 T cell receptor beta chains listed below, sequenced in a study of shared clonotypes between healthy human individuals. Libraries were prepared by immunoSEQ multiplex PCR; TCRdb keeps only in-frame clonotypes and omits some of them. This sample has roughly 500,000 clones, with around 85% found just once. The sample consisted of PBMCs. Receptors originate from a middle-aged woman in good health. Some clones in this sample may be carry-over from other donors' samples.

The chain recombines TRBV5-1 with TRBJ2-5, with 9 positions matching TRBD1. In germline, CDR1 is SGHRS, CDR2 YFSETQ. The CDR3 is made up of 14 amino acids. V shed 4 bases, J shed 5 bases, and the junction held 6 bases outside the gene matches. For the CDR3, the DNA is TGCGCCAGCAGCACCACAGGGGGCGCGGAGACCCAGTACTTC. Protein: CASSTTGGAETQYF.

The chain employs TRBV28 and TRBJ2-1; 10 bases are shared with TRBD2. The V gene end was trimmed by 5 bases and the J gene end by 4 bases; junction bases not matched to a gene: 2. The CDR3 length is 14 residues. The V gene's germline CDR1 is MDHEN and CDR2 SYDVKM. The CDR3 region is CASSRTSGYNEQFF. The CDR3 region has the DNA TGTGCCAGCAGTCGGACTAGCGGTTACAATGAGCAGTTCTTC.

The V gene is TRBV4-1, the J gene TRBJ2-7; 9 bases map to TRBD1. Germline V CDR1 and CDR2: MGHRA, YSYEKL. J gave up 3 bases and V 1 base, and 4 bases lay outside the gene matches. This CDR3 has 15 residues. The CDR3 coding sequence is TGCGCCAGCAGCCAAGCGCGGGACAGGGACTACGAGCAGTACTTC. Its protein product is CASSQARDRDYEQYF.

This clone was counted only a few times. The chain has TRBV6-6 and TRBJ1-4; no definite D call. The CDR3 sequence is 15 residues long. Trimming left V 6 bases short and J 2 bases short, with 13 bases between. In germline, CDR1 is MNHNY, CDR2 SVGAGI (reference sequence). The CDR3 reads CASSLRYGTNEKLFF. The CDR3 DNA is TGTGCCAGCAGCCTACGGTACGGCACTAATGAAAAACTGTTTTTT.

The gene calls are TRBV11-2 and TRBJ2-1; D is perhaps TRBD2 (6 bases). Trimming pared 3 bases from V and 1 base from J, leaving 10 bases between. The CDR3 contains 15 residues. CDR1 is SGHAT and CDR2 is FQNNGV in the germline V gene. The CDR3 here is CASSFTGRSYNEQFF. CDR3 bases: TGTGCCAGCAGCTTCACCGGGAGATCCTACAATGAGCAGTTCTTC.

About this clone itself: Germline is not matched at one junction end, which may reflect a read error. This rearrangement joins TRBV7-7 to TRBJ2-5, with TRBD2 matching over 14 bases. This CDR3 has 17 amino acids. In germline, CDR1 is SSHAT, CDR2 FNYEAQ (reference sequence). The CDR3 region is CASSASSGTSGRETQYF. Written as DNA, the CDR3 is TGTGCTAGCAGCGCATCATCCGGGACTAGCGGGAGAGAGACCCAGTACTTC.

V and J are TRBV7-9 and TRBJ2-3; 7 bases map to TRBD2. Germline V CDR1 and CDR2: SEHNR, FQNEAQ (reference sequence). V was clipped by 5 bases and J by 1 base; unmatched bases: 9. The CDR3 contains 16 residues. The CDR3 sequence is CASSPWLAAGTDTQYF. For the CDR3, the DNA is TGTGCCAGCAGCCCCTGGCTAGCGGCTGGCACAGATACGCAGTATTTT.

The chain uses TRBV2 and TRBJ2-4, with D possibly being TRBD2 (5 bases). V was clipped by 4 bases and J by 9 bases, with 7 bases between them. The V gene's germline CDR1 is SNHLY and CDR2 FYNNEI. There are 11 residues in the CDR3. The CDR3 region is CASSVEGIQYF. The CDR3 nucleotides are TGTGCCAGCAGTGTCGAGGGCATTCAGTACTTC.

This chain joins TRBV28 and TRBJ2-3, with no clear D. The length of the CDR3 is 17 residues. Trimming stripped 2 bases from V and 1 base from J, with 16 bases between. CDR1 is MDHEN and CDR2 is SYDVKM in the germline V gene. The CDR3 bases are TGTGCCAGCAGTTTAACGGCCCCTGGGTCGGGCACAGATACGCAGTATTTT. Its translation: CASSLTAPGSGTDTQYF. Based on the CDR3 plus reference TRBV28 and TRBJ2-3, the full variable domain is DVKVTQSSRYLVKRTGEKVFLECVQDMDHENMFWYRQDPGLGLRLIYFSYDVKMKEKGDIPEGYSVSREKKERFSLILESASTNQTSMYLCASSLTAPGSGTDTQYFGPGTRLTVL.

A few counts support this clone. This rearrangement joins TRBV2 to TRBJ2-7; the match to TRBD1 covers 7 bases. The germline V gene encodes CDR1 SNHLY and CDR2 FYNNEI. The V gene end was trimmed by 6 bases and the J gene end by 6 bases; junction bases not matched to a gene: 5. The CDR3 has 12 amino acids. CDR3: CASSYRGREQYF. CDR3 DNA: TGTGCCAGCAGCTACAGGGGTCGCGAGCAGTACTTC.

Concerning this clone: Given a far larger clone just one base away, this is likely a sequencing read error. CDR3 sequence (DNA): TGTGCCAGCAGCTTGGGGGGGGCGGCGAACTATGGCTACGCCTTC. Amino acid sequence: CASSLGGAANYGYAF. The chain combines TRBV5-4 with TRBJ1-2; perhaps TRBD1 as D (6 bases). The CDR3 has 15 residues. The germline V gene has CDR1 SGHNT and CDR2 YYREEE (reference sequence).

The chain joins TRBV9 to TRBJ2-1, with D possibly matching TRBD2 (5 bases). The CDR3 totals 15 residues. Germline assignment: CDR1 SGDLS and CDR2 YYNGEE. Trimming shortened V by 3 bases and J by 7 bases, and 17 bases separated the two germline ends. CDR3: CASSEARSEANEQFF. DNA of the CDR3: TGTGCCAGCAGCGAGGCAAGGTCGGAGGCTAATGAGCAGTTCTTC.

The chain uses TRBV27 and TRBJ1-1; possibly TRBD1 for D (5 bases). CDR3 size: 14 residues. V dropped 3 bases and J dropped 7 bases, with 15 bases sitting between them. CDR1 MNHEY and CDR2 SMNVEV come from the germline V gene (reference sequence). The CDR3 reads CASSFQGTGFEAFF. DNA of the CDR3: TGTGCCAGCAGTTTTCAAGGTACAGGCTTTGAAGCTTTCTTT.

This chain links TRBV4-1 with TRBJ1-2; D is perhaps TRBD1 (6 bases). The germline V gene encodes CDR1 MGHRA and CDR2 YSYEKL. The CDR3 sequence is 16 residues long. V lost 4 bases to trimming and J lost 4 bases, with 19 bases between them. The CDR3 loop is CASSPDPGTSLYGYTF. CDR3 sequence (DNA): TGCGCCAGCAGCCCTGACCCCGGGACAAGCCTCTATGGCTACACCTTC.

This clone was detected only once. The rearrangement links TRBV30 to TRBJ2-2; TRBD1 aligns across 7 bases. From germline, CDR1 is GTSNPN and CDR2 SVGIG (reference sequence). The CDR3 is 15 residues long. Trimming cost V 3 bases and J 1 base; bases outside gene matches: 5. The CDR3 region is CAWSYGQENTGELFF. In DNA form, the CDR3 reads TGTGCCTGGAGCTATGGACAGGAGAACACCGGGGAGCTGTTTTTT.

The chain has TRBV18 and TRBJ2-1; 12 nucleotides agree with TRBD2. J lost 0 bases, V lost 1 base, and 7 bases had no gene match. The CDR3 totals 19 residues. CDR1 and CDR2 (germline): KGHSH, LQKENI. Written as DNA, the CDR3 is TGTGCCAGCTCACCACGTCTAGCGGGAGGGCCGCGCTCCTACAATGAGCAGTTCTTC. The encoded protein is CASSPRLAGGPRSYNEQFF. Combining the CDR3 with reference TRBV18 and TRBJ2-1 gives the whole variable domain NAGVMQNPRHLVRRRGQEARLRCSPMKGHSHVYWYRQLPEEGLKFMVYLQKENIIDESGMPKERFSAEFPKEGPSILRIQQVVRGDSAAYFCASSPRLAGGPRSYNEQFFGPGTRLTVL.

The rearrangement uses TRBV5-1 and TRBJ2-7, with a weak D call TRBD2 (5 bases). The CDR3 has 15 amino acids. Germline assignment: CDR1 SGHRS and CDR2 YFSETQ. Trimming stripped 7 bases from V and 1 base from J, with 18 bases between. CDR3 in DNA: TGCGCCAGCCGGGGTGGGGTAGGGTCATCCTACGAGCAGTACTTC. It translates to CASRGGVGSSYEQYF.

This chain joins TRBV11-1 and TRBJ2-5; TRBD1 agrees at 9 bases. The CDR3 consists of 16 residues. Looked up from germline, CDR1 is SGHAT and CDR2 is FQDESV (reference sequence). V dropped 4 bases and J dropped 3; count of bases not matched to a gene: 9. CDR3 bases: TGTGCCAGCAGCTCCCACCGGGACAGGGTTGAAGAGACCCAGTACTTC. Its translation is CASSSHRDRVEETQYF.

The V gene is TRBV11-1, the J gene TRBJ1-4; D may be TRBD1 (6 bases). The CDR3 contains 14 residues. Germline CDR1 SGHAT, CDR2 FQDESV (reference sequence). Trimming shortened V by 5 bases and J by 4 bases, and 11 bases separated the two germline ends. As DNA, the CDR3 is TGTGCCAGCAGCCGCCGACAGGATAATGAAAAACTGTTTTTT. It yields the protein CASSRRQDNEKLFF.

In its sample, this clone was seen once. Different DNA sequences within this sample yield the same CDR3. The V call is TRBV5-1, the J call TRBJ2-5; D call uncertain. V was pared by 0 bases and J by 1 base, with 7 bases between. The germline V gene encodes CDR1 SGHRS and CDR2 YFSETQ. This CDR3 spans 14 amino acids. This chain's CDR3 is CASSLATAQETQYF. For the CDR3, the DNA is TGCGCCAGCAGCTTGGCGACCGCCCAAGAGACCCAGTACTTC.

CDR3 in amino acids: CASSPPSGNTIYF. The CDR3 DNA sequence: TGTGCCAGCAGCCCCCCTTCTGGAAACACCATATATTTT. J is TRBJ1-3 and V is TRBV9, with D unclear. Germline-derived CDR1 and CDR2 are SGDLS and YYNGEE. The CDR3 runs 13 residues. With 4 bases removed from V and 1 base from J, the gap between germline ends came to 6 bases.

This sequence joins TRBV6-5 and TRBJ1-2; D not certain. Trimming stripped 8 bases from V and 6 bases from J, with 10 bases between. The CDR3 is 11 residues long. Germline CDR1 reads MNHEY; CDR2 reads SVGAGI. Here the CDR3 reads CASVGSNGYTF. The CDR3, as DNA: TGTGCCAGCGTGGGAAGCAATGGCTACACCTTC.

This clone was seen repeatedly, ten times or more. This CDR3 is also generated by other DNA sequences in the sample. The chain recombines TRBV5-6 with TRBJ2-1, with TRBD2 identical over 11 bases. Germline trimming cut 4 bases from V and 0 bases from J; bases unmatched to any gene: 3. The length of the CDR3 is 16 residues. Germline V CDR1 and CDR2: SGHDT, YYEEEE. The CDR3 bases are TGTGCCAGCAGCCGGACTAGCGGGCGCTCCTACAATGAGCAGTTCTTC. This sequence encodes CASSRTSGRSYNEQFF.

The gene calls are TRBV6-1 and TRBJ2-1; 7 bases line up with TRBD2. CDR1 is MNHNS and CDR2 is SASEGT in the germline V gene. After removal of 2 bases from V and 0 bases from J, the junction contained 4 bases not matched to a gene. This CDR3 comprises 16 residues. CDR3 amino acids: CASSEFSGSSYNEQFF. The CDR3 coding sequence is TGTGCCAGCAGTGAATTTAGCGGGTCCTCCTACAATGAGCAGTTCTTC.

The V gene is TRBV30, the J gene TRBJ1-1, with TRBD1 as a possible D gene (5 bases). Germline V lookup: CDR1 GTSNPN, CDR2 SVGIG (reference sequence). The CDR3 totals 15 residues. Between the trimmed V and J ends, which lost 3 bases and 0 bases, there was a span of 14 bases. The CDR3 DNA is TGTGCCTGGAGCCCACGGGGGATAATGAACACTGAAGCTTTCTTT. It codes for CAWSPRGIMNTEAFF.

The chain uses TRBV5-4 and TRBJ2-7; 8 positions agree with TRBD2. The CDR3 extends over 15 amino acids. V shed 5 bases, J shed 2 bases, and the junction held 9 bases outside the gene matches. The germline CDR1 and CDR2 sequences are SGHNT and YYREEE (reference sequence). The CDR3 bases are TGTGCCAGCAGTCCAAGCGGGAGTGGAACCTACGAGCAGTACTTC. This encodes CASSPSGSGTYEQYF.

The DNA of the CDR3 is TGTGCCAGTCATCAGGGGGCTAGGGAGGGAGAAGCTTTCTTT. This encodes CASHQGAREGEAFF. The chain uses TRBV28 and TRBJ1-1, with TRBD1 matching over 8 bases. V trimming: 9 bases; J trimming: 8 bases; junction bases outside the gene matches: 14. CDR3 size: 14 residues. CDR1 and CDR2 (germline): MDHEN, SYDVKM.

The rearrangement uses TRBV27 and TRBJ1-5; 7 bases align to TRBD1. This CDR3 comprises 13 residues. Per germline, CDR1 MNHEY and CDR2 SMNVEV (reference sequence). Trimming at V came to 5 bases and at J to 5 bases, leaving 3 bases not matched to a gene. In DNA form, the CDR3 reads TGTGCCAGCAGTGAAGACAGGGATCAGCCCCAGCATTTT. As protein: CASSEDRDQPQHF.